Below, 17 T cell receptor beta chains from the same sample are listed, as sequenced in a study of blood T cell repertoires in COVID-19. TCRdb's copy holds only in-frame clones and misses some; the assay was immunoSEQ multiplex PCR. The sample has 250,000 or so clones, under 85% seen once. Sequenced input: peripheral blood. These receptors were taken from a human donor in a cohort sampled during active COVID-19.

V gene TRBV28 combines with J gene TRBJ1-1; no clear D. This CDR3 contains 13 residues. CDR1 and CDR2 (germline): MDHEN, SYDVKM. Trimming took off 7 bases at V and 4 bases at J, with 13 bases between the two ends. DNA of the CDR3: TGTGCCAGCACCCCCGCAGTACCCACTGAAGCTTTCTTT. Translated, it gives CASTPAVPTEAFF.

CDR3 sequence: CASSQDTGTGNGYTF. CDR3 sequence (DNA): TGTGCCAGCAGCCAAGACACCGGGACAGGAAATGGCTACACCTTC. The V and J genes are TRBV3-1 (or the pseudogene TRBV3-2) and TRBJ1-2, with TRBD1 matching over 8 bases. The CDR3 has 15 amino acids. CDR1 and CDR2 (germline): LGHDT, YNNKEL (reference sequence). V gave up 0 bases and J gave up 6 bases; unmatched junction bases: 6.

The chain has TRBV7-9 and TRBJ2-7; D gene unclear. The CDR3 runs 11 residues. Germline CDR1 is SEHNR and CDR2 is FQNEAQ (reference sequence). V dropped 1 base and J dropped 5 bases, with 3 bases sitting between them. The CDR3: CASSLGDEQYF. For the CDR3, the DNA is TGTGCCAGCAGCTTAGGAGACGAGCAGTACTTC.

The V call is TRBV10-3, the J call TRBJ2-3; TRBD2 matches at 12 bases. The CDR3 runs to 19 residues. Germline V CDR1 and CDR2: ENHRY, SYGVKD. Trimming at V came to 4 bases and at J to 2 bases, leaving 13 bases not matched to a gene. CDR3 in DNA: TGTGCCATCAGTGGTGGACTAGCGGGGTCAACTCGGGCCACAGATACGCAGTATTTT. Protein sequence: CAISGGLAGSTRATDTQYF.

This clone was detected once. This chain joins TRBV2 and TRBJ2-1; 7 bases are a match to TRBD2. V was clipped by 6 bases and J by 0 bases; unmatched bases: 5. Germline-derived CDR1 and CDR2 are SNHLY and FYNNEI. This CDR3 is built from 15 residues. CDR3 loop: CASSLGLPSYNEQFF. CDR3 bases: TGTGCCAGCAGCCTGGGACTACCCTCCTACAATGAGCAGTTCTTC. Filled out from reference TRBV2 and TRBJ2-1, the complete variable domain reads EPEVTQTPSHQVTQMGQEVILRCVPISNHLYFYWYRQILGQKVEFLVSFYNNEISEKSEIFDDQFSVERPDGSNFTLKIRSTKLEDSAMYFCASSLGLPSYNEQFFGPGTRLTVL.

The chain employs TRBV6-5 and TRBJ2-3; no firm D call. Per the germline V gene, CDR1 is MNHEY and CDR2 is SVGAGI. The ends were cut back, 2 bases at V and 0 bases at J, with 12 bases in the middle. This CDR3 region has 16 residues. DNA of the CDR3: TGTGCCAGCAGTTACACCGATTCAGGTAGCACAGATACGCAGTATTTT. Amino acids: CASSYTDSGSTDTQYF.

The rearrangement joins TRBV12-3 or TRBV12-4 to TRBJ2-7, with D unclear. V lost 1 base, J lost 3 bases, and 7 bases lay in between. The CDR3 extends over 13 amino acids. In DNA form, the CDR3 reads TGTGCCAGCAGTTTAGGCAGGATCTACGAGCAGTACTTC. The encoded protein is CASSLGRIYEQYF.

This rearrangement joins TRBV19 to TRBJ2-7; TRBD1 agrees at 7 bases. The CDR3 length is 14 residues. J lost 12 bases, V lost 6 bases, and 17 bases had no gene match. Germline V CDR1 and CDR2: LNHDA, SQIVND (reference sequence). CDR3 loop: CASSGTRTGAPLYF. CDR3 nucleotides: TGTGCCAGTAGCGGAACCCGCACAGGGGCGCCTCTGTACTTC.

The rearrangement joins TRBV6-4 to TRBJ1-5; D gene ambiguous. This CDR3 is built from 14 residues. Trimming shortened V by 2 bases and J by 2 bases, and 7 bases separated the two germline ends. The germline V gene encodes CDR1 MRHNA and CDR2 SNTAGT. This CDR3 reads CASSDVGGNQPQHF. The CDR3, as DNA: TGTGCCAGCAGTGACGTCGGGGGCAATCAGCCCCAGCATTTT.

This clone was recorded a few times. The chain uses TRBV29-1 and TRBJ1-2; D remains ambiguous. Between the trimmed V and J ends, which lost 6 bases and 0 bases, there was a span of 8 bases. Germline values: CDR1 SQVTM, CDR2 ANQGSEA. The CDR3 consists of 12 residues. This chain's CDR3 is CSVRAANYGYTF. CDR3 coding DNA: TGCAGCGTGAGGGCTGCTAACTATGGCTACACCTTC.

This clone was found once. This chain uses TRBV9 with TRBJ2-3, with TRBD2 as a possible D gene (6 bases). The CDR3 extends over 17 amino acids. V was trimmed by 2 bases and J by 1 base, leaving 17 bases between them. Per germline, CDR1 SGDLS and CDR2 YYNGEE. The CDR3 DNA reads as TGTGCCAGCAGCGTGGAAAGGGCGGGAACGGGCACAGATACGCAGTATTTT. The encoded protein is CASSVERAGTGTDTQYF.

This chain connects TRBV18 to TRBJ1-1, with no clear D. CDR1 and CDR2 from the germline V gene are KGHSH and LQKENI. The V end lost 3 bases, the J end lost 4 bases, and 12 bases lay between the germline ends. The CDR3 is 14 amino acids. The CDR3 sequence: CASSPSEEITEAFF. The CDR3 nucleotides are TGTGCCAGCTCACCCTCCGAGGAGATCACTGAAGCTTTCTTT.

In this sample, this clone turned up many times. This chain connects TRBV10-3 to TRBJ1-5; D is ambiguous. This CDR3 comprises 12 residues. Trimming shortened V by 11 bases and J by 3 bases, and 11 bases separated the two germline ends. The germline gives CDR1 ENHRY, CDR2 SYGVKD. CDR3 residues: CAAAGTNQPQHF. DNA of the CDR3: TGTGCCGCAGCGGGTACCAATCAGCCCCAGCATTTT.

In DNA form, the CDR3 reads TGTGCCAGCAGTACCGAGGGGGCGGCTTTCTTT. Translation gives CASSTEGAAFF. The rearrangement uses TRBV6-5 and TRBJ1-1; 7 bases map to TRBD1. The CDR3 consists of 11 residues. V gave up 5 bases and J gave up 11 bases; unmatched junction bases: 5. Looked up from germline, CDR1 is MNHEY and CDR2 is SVGAGI.

This clone has just a few counts. Other nucleotide sequences in the sample specify the same CDR3. The chain carries TRBV12-3 or TRBV12-4 and TRBJ1-1, with 9 bases identical to TRBD1. CDR3 length equals 13 residues. The junction had 3 bases not matched to a gene; V was cut back by 6 bases and J by 4 bases. CDR3 region: CASSRQGGTEAFF. The CDR3 bases are TGTGCCAGCAGCCGACAGGGGGGCACTGAAGCTTTCTTT.

The V and J genes are TRBV18 and TRBJ2-7; TRBD1 matches at 7 bases. The V gene's germline CDR1 is KGHSH and CDR2 LQKENI. This CDR3 is 15 amino acids long. The ends lost 0 bases at V and 2 bases at J; junction bases unmatched: 4. The CDR3 DNA sequence: TGTGCCAGCTCACCACCGGGCAGGGGGACCTACGAGCAGTACTTC. It codes for CASSPPGRGTYEQYF.

The rearrangement links TRBV6-5 to TRBJ2-1; TRBD2 aligns across 11 bases. The CDR3 is made up of 13 amino acids. The V gene end was trimmed by 4 bases and the J gene end by 13 bases; junction bases not matched to a gene: 6. Germline CDR1 MNHEY, CDR2 SVGAGI. Written as DNA, the CDR3 is TGTGCCAGCAGTTCAATAGCGGGAGGGCCACAGTTCTTC. This codes for CASSSIAGGPQFF.